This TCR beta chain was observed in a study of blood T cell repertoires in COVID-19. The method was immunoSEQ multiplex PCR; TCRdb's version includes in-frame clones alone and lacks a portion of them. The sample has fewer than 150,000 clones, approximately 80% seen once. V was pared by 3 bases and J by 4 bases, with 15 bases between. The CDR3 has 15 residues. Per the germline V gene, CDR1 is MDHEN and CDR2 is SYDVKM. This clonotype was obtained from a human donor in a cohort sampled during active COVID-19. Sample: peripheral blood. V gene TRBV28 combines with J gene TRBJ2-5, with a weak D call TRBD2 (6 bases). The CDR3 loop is CASSFGGTSRETQYF. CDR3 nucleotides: TGTGCCAGCAGTTTTGGAGGGACCAGTCGAGAGACCCAGTACTTC.